The clone carrying this TCR beta chain was seen ten or more times. In germline, CDR1 is MNHEY, CDR2 SVGAGI. The CDR3 length is 15 residues. With 4 bases clipped from V and 6 bases from J, the junction kept 10 bases outside the gene matches. The sample's time point: technical triplicate 2. In TCRdb, the 5' RACE reads were re-called with MiXCR into one record per CDR3 protein. This table has about 59,000 distinct CDR3 sequences, approximately 25% appearing once. The sample belongs to a study of neurological immune-mediated disorders. The chain recombines TRBV6-5 with TRBJ2-7; 9 bases fit TRBD2. The TCR was taken from a man between 60 and 75 years old with HTLV-1-associated myelopathy (HAM/TSP). Sequences were obtained from PBMCs. DNA for the CDR3: TGTGCCAGCAGTTTCAGTAGCGGGGGTAATGCCGAGCAGTACTTC. This sequence encodes CASSFSSGGNAEQYF.